Many counts were recorded for the clone carrying this T cell receptor beta chain. Its antigen remains unidentified. Amplifying from RNA transcripts, the study obtained TCR beta CDR3 regions. First-round RT-PCR employed HTBI primers, with a second-round multiplex PCR after it. A single record per CDR3 protein comes from TCRdb applying MiXCR to the multiplex PCR reads. Of 620,000 or so distinct CDR3 sequences listed, approximately 21% are singletons. CDR1 MGHRA and CDR2 YSYEKL come from the germline V gene. V shed 1 base and J 0 bases; nucleotides not matched to a gene: 0. This CDR3 contains 15 residues. The data originate from a study of Graves' ophthalmopathy and Graves' hyperthyroidism. The study's findings and limits: Most expanded clonotypes from thyroid (those above 0.001 frequency) were also found in blood.

The receptor was derived from a woman between 18 and 29 years old with stable Graves' hyperthyroidism. Some clones in this sample may be carry-over from other donors' samples. The V call is TRBV4-1, the J call TRBJ2-7, with TRBD1 matching 10 bases. Sequenced input: peripheral blood. The CDR3 DNA sequence: TGCGCCAGCAGCCAAGGGGACAGGGGCTCCTACGAGCAGTACTTC. Amino acids: CASSQGDRGSYEQYF.